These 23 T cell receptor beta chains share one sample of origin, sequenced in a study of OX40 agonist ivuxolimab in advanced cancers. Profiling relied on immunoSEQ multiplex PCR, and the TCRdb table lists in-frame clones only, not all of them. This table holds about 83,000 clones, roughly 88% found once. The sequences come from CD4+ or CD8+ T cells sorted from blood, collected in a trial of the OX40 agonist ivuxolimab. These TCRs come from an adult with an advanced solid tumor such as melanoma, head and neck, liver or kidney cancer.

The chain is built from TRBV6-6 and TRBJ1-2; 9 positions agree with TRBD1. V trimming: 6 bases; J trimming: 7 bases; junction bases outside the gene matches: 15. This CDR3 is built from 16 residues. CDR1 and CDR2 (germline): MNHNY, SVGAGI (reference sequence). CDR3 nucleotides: TGTGCCAGCAGGGATCCGGGACAGGGCAAGACTACTGGCTACACCTTC. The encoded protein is CASRDPGQGKTTGYTF.

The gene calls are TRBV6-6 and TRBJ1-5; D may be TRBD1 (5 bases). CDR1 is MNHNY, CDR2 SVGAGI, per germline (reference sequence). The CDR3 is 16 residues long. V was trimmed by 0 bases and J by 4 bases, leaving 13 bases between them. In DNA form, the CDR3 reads TGTGCCAGCAGTTACTCGGGCAGGGTAAGGAATCAGCCCCAGCATTTT. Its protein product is CASSYSGRVRNQPQHF.

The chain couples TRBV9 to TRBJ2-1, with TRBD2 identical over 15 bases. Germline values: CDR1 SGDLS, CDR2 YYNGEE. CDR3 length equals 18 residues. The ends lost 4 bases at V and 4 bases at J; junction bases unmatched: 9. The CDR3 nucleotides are TGTGCCAGCAGCCCCTGGACTAGCGGGGGGGCGGGGTACAATGAGCAGTTCTTC. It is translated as CASSPWTSGGAGYNEQFF. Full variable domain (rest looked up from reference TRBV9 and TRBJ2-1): DSGVTQTPKHLITATGQRVTLRCSPRSGDLSVYWYQQSLDQGLQFLIQYYNGEERAKGNILERFSAQQFPDLHSELNLSSLELGDSALYFCASSPWTSGGAGYNEQFFGPGTRLTVL.

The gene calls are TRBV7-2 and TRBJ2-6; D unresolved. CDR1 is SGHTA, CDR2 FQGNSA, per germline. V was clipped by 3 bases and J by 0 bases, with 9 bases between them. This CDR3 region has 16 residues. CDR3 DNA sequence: TGTGCCAGCAGCTTCGACGTGGCCTCTGGGGCCAACGTCCTGACTTTC. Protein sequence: CASSFDVASGANVLTF.

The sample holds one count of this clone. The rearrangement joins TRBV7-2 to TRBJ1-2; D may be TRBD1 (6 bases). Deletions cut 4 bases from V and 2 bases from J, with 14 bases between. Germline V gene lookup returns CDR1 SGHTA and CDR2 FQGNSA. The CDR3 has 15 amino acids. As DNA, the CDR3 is TGTGCCAGCAGCTCTGCAGGGGTCCCAAACTATGGCTACACCTTC. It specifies CASSSAGVPNYGYTF.

CDR3 in DNA: TGTGCCAGCAGCTTGGAGGGGGACACTGAAGCTTTCTTT. It yields the protein CASSLEGDTEAFF. V and J are TRBV7-2 and TRBJ1-1; D may be TRBD1 (6 bases). Germline V CDR1 and CDR2: SGHTA, FQGNSA. The V and J ends lost 3 bases and 3 bases respectively, with 8 bases between them. The CDR3 contains 13 residues.

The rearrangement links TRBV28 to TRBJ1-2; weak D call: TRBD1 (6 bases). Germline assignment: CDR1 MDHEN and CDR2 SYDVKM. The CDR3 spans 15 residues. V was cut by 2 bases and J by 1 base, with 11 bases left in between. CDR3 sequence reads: CASSLPQGNNYGYTF. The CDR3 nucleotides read TGTGCCAGCAGTTTACCGCAGGGGAATAACTATGGCTACACCTTC.

This chain's CDR3 is CASRGLAGTDTQYF. In DNA, the CDR3 is TGTGCTTCAAGAGGACTAGCGGGCACAGATACGCAGTATTTT. This rearrangement joins TRBV19 to TRBJ2-3; TRBD2 matches at 10 bases. Germline loops: CDR1 LNHDA, CDR2 SQIVND (reference sequence). This CDR3 spans 14 amino acids.

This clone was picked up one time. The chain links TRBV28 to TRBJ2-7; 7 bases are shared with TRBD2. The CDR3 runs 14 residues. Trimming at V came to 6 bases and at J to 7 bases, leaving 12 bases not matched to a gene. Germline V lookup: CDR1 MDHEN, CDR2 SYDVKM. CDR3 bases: TGTGCCAGCAGCGGGGGAGGGGCGGTAGGGGAGCAGTACTTC. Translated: CASSGGGAVGEQYF.

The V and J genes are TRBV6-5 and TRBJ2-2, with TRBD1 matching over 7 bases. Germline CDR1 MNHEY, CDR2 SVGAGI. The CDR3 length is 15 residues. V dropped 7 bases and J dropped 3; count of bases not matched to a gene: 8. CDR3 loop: CASTAGQVHTGELFF. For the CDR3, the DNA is TGTGCCAGCACCGCAGGACAGGTACACACCGGGGAGCTGTTTTTT.

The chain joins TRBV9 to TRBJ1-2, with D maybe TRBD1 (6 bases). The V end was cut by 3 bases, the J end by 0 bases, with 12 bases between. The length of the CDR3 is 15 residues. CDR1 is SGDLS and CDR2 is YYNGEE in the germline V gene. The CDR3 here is CASSADRRANYGYTF. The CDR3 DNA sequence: TGTGCCAGCAGCGCCGACAGGAGAGCTAACTATGGCTACACCTTC. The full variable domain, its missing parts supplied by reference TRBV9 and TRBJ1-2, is DSGVTQTPKHLITATGQRVTLRCSPRSGDLSVYWYQQSLDQGLQFLIQYYNGEERAKGNILERFSAQQFPDLHSELNLSSLELGDSALYFCASSADRRANYGYTFGSGTRLTVV.

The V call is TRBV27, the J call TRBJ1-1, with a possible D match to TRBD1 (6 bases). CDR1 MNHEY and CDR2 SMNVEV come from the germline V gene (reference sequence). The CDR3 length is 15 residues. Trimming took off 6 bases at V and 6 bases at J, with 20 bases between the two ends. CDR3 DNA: TGTGCCAGCAGCGACTCTGGGGGGGGGCTCGCTGAAGCTTTCTTT. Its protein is CASSDSGGGLAEAFF.

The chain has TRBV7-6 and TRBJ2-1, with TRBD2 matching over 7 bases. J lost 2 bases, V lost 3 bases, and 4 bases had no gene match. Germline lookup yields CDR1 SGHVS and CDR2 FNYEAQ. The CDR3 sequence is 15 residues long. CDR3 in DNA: TGTGCCAGCAGCTTGGAGCGGGGCACCTACAATGAGCAGTTCTTC. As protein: CASSLERGTYNEQFF.

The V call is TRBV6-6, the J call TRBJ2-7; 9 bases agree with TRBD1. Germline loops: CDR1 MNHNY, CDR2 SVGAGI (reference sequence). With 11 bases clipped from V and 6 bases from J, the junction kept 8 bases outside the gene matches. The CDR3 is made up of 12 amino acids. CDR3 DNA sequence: TGTGCCGCCGGGACAGGGTCTCTCGAGCAGTACTTC. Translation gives CAAGTGSLEQYF.

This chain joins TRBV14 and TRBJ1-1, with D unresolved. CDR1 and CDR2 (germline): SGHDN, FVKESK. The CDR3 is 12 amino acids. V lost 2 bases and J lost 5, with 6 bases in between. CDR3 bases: TGTGCCAGCAGCCAACATTTTACTGAAGCTTTCTTT. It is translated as CASSQHFTEAFF.

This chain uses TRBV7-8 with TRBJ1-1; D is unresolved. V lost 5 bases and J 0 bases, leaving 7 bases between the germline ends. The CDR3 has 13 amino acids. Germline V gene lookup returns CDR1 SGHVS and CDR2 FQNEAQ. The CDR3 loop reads CASSTDVNTEAFF. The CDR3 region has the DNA TGTGCCAGCAGCACAGACGTGAACACTGAAGCTTTCTTT.

As DNA, the CDR3 is TGTGCCAGCAGTCGCCCAAGCACAGATACGCAGTATTTT. Residues: CASSRPSTDTQYF. The chain couples TRBV14 to TRBJ2-3; D is unclear. V was pared by 6 bases and J by 0 bases, with 7 bases between. The germline V gene encodes CDR1 SGHDN and CDR2 FVKESK. The CDR3 is made up of 13 amino acids.

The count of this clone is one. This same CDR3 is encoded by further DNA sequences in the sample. The CDR3 protein is CASSLRGDTEAFF. In DNA form, the CDR3 reads TGCGCCAGCAGCTTGAGAGGGGACACTGAAGCTTTCTTT. The chain links TRBV5-1 to TRBJ1-1; D may be TRBD1 (5 bases). Trimming removed 1 base at V and 3 bases at J, with 7 bases between. In germline, CDR1 is SGHRS, CDR2 YFSETQ. This CDR3 is 13 amino acids long.

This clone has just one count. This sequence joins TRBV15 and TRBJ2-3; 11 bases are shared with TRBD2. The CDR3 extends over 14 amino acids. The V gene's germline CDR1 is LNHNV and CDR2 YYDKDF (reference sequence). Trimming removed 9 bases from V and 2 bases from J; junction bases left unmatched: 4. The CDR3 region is CATGSGGATDTQYF. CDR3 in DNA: TGTGCCACGGGTAGCGGGGGGGCCACAGATACGCAGTATTTT. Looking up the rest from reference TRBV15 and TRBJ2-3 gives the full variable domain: DAMVIQNPRYQVTQFGKPVTLSCSQTLNHNVMYWYQQKSSQAPKLLFHYYDKDFNNEADTPDNFQSRRPNTSFCFLDIRSPGLGDTAMYLCATGSGGATDTQYFGPGTRLTVL.

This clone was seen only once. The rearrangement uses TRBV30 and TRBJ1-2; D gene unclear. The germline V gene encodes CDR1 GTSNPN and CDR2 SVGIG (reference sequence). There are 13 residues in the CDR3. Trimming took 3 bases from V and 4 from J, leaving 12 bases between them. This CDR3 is CAWSPGPLYGYTF. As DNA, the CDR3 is TGTGCCTGGAGCCCTGGACCGCTCTATGGCTACACCTTC.

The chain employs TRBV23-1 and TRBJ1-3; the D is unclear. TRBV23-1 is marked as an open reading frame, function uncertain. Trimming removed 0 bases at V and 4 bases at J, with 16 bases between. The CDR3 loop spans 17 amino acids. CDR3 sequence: CASSQSVTDNGGNTIYF. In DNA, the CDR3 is TGCGCCAGCAGTCAATCGGTAACGGATAATGGGGGAAACACCATATATTTT.

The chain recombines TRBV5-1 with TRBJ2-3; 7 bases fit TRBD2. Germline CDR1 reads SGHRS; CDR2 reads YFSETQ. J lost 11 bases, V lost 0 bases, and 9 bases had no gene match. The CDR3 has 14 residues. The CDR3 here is CASSLEAGVEKQYF. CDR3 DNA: TGCGCCAGCAGCTTGGAGGCGGGAGTAGAGAAGCAGTATTTT. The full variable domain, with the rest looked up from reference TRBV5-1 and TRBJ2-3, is KAGVTQTPRYLIKTRGQQVTLSCSPISGHRSVSWYQQTPGQGLQFLFEYFSETQRNKGNFPGRFSGRQFSNSRSEMNVSTLELGDSALYLCASSLEAGVEKQYFGPGTRLTVL.

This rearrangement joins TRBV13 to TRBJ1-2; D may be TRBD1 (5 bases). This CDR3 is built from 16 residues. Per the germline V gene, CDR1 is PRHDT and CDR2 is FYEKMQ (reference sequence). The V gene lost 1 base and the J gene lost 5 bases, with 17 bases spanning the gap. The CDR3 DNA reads TGTGCCAGCAGCTTAGCAGAGACAGACATTCCTTATGGCTACACCTTC. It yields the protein CASSLAETDIPYGYTF.